The 21 T cell receptor beta chains presented below share a single source sample, sequenced in a study of blood T cell repertoires in COVID-19. The data were produced by immunoSEQ multiplex PCR, yet TCRdb's version contains in-frame clones alone and is incomplete. In the table there are under 30,000 clones, just over 90% of which are singletons. The sample consisted of peripheral blood. These receptors were taken from a man aged 45-65 years with active COVID-19.

The chain links TRBV30 to TRBJ1-1, with a weak D call TRBD1 (5 bases). The ends were cut back, 3 bases at V and 2 bases at J, with 7 bases in the middle. The CDR3 has 12 amino acids. Germline CDR1 reads GTSNPN; CDR2 reads SVGIG (reference sequence). CDR3 coding DNA: TGTGCCTGGAGCGACAGAAACACTGAAGCTTTCTTT. This sequence encodes CAWSDRNTEAFF. The complete variable domain, with remaining parts taken from reference TRBV30 and TRBJ1-1, reads SQTIHQWPATLVQPVGSPLSLECTVEGTSNPNLYWYRQAAGRGLQLLFYSVGIGQISSEVPQNLSASRPQDRQFILSSKKLLLSDSGFYLCAWSDRNTEAFFGQGTRLTVV.

The chain combines TRBV27 with TRBJ2-7; no firm D call. The germline gives CDR1 MNHEY, CDR2 SMNVEV (reference sequence). V shed 2 bases and J shed 6 bases, with 8 bases lying between them. This CDR3 spans 12 amino acids. The CDR3 here is CASSLGQSEQYF. The DNA of the CDR3 is TGTGCCAGCAGTTTAGGGCAATCCGAGCAGTACTTC.

V is TRBV25-1 and J is TRBJ2-6, with 10 bases matching TRBD1. Germline CDR1 and CDR2: MGHDK and SYGVNS. This CDR3 region has 17 residues. The ends lost 7 bases at V and 0 bases at J; junction bases unmatched: 6. CDR3 amino acids: CASTRTGGSSGANVLTF. CDR3 DNA sequence: TGTGCCAGCACAAGGACAGGGGGTTCCTCTGGGGCCAACGTCCTGACTTTC.

The chain uses TRBV7-2 and TRBJ1-2; D is unclear. Germline CDR1 SGHTA, CDR2 FQGNSA. The germline V and J ends were trimmed by 1 base and 7 bases, with 13 bases remaining between them. The CDR3 is 14 amino acids. CDR3 coding DNA: TGTGCCAGCAGCTTAGTCTTAATTAACAGTGGCTACACCTTC. This gives the protein CASSLVLINSGYTF.

The chain recombines TRBV7-2 with TRBJ2-1; 9 positions match TRBD2. This CDR3 region has 16 residues. Germline V lookup: CDR1 SGHTA, CDR2 FQGNSA. V lost 5 bases to trimming and J lost 9 bases; unmatched junction nucleotides: 14. In DNA, the CDR3 is TGTGCCAGCAGCCCAAGATTAGCGGGAGCGAATCTTGAGCAGTTCTTC. It specifies CASSPRLAGANLEQFF.

The rearrangement uses TRBV5-6 and TRBJ1-1; possibly TRBD1 for D (6 bases). Between the trimmed V and J ends, which lost 1 base and 4 bases, there was a span of 8 bases. Germline V CDR1 and CDR2: SGHDT, YYEEEE. This CDR3 comprises 13 residues. As DNA, the CDR3 is TGTGCCAGCAGCTTGACAGGGCCCACTGAAGCTTTCTTT. Protein: CASSLTGPTEAFF. The full variable domain, completed using reference TRBV5-6 and TRBJ1-1, is DAGVTQSPTHLIKTRGQQVTLRCSPKSGHDTVSWYQQALGQGPQFIFQYYEEEERQRGNFPDRFSGHQFPNYSSELNVNALLLGDSALYLCASSLTGPTEAFFGQGTRLTVV.

J is TRBJ2-7 and V is TRBV15; the D gene is possibly TRBD1 (5 bases). This CDR3 spans 12 amino acids. The germline V gene encodes CDR1 LNHNV and CDR2 YYDKDF (reference sequence). Trimming removed 6 bases from V and 5 bases from J, with 11 bases in between. CDR3 residues: CATSKSRDEQYF. CDR3 sequence (DNA): TGTGCCACCAGTAAGAGCAGGGACGAGCAGTACTTC.

The gene calls are TRBV6-5 and TRBJ2-6; D is unresolved. Trimming shortened V by 4 bases and J by 0 bases, and 7 bases separated the two germline ends. CDR1 is MNHEY, CDR2 SVGAGI, per germline. The CDR3 is 15 amino acids. The CDR3 DNA reads TGTGCCAGCAGTTCCGAGAGCTCTGGGGCCAACGTCCTGACTTTC. Translation gives CASSSESSGANVLTF.

This rearrangement joins TRBV4-1 to TRBJ2-7; 7 nucleotides agree with TRBD2. Trimming at V came to 0 bases and at J to 6 bases, leaving 5 bases not matched to a gene. Germline values: CDR1 MGHRA, CDR2 YSYEKL. CDR3 length equals 14 residues. The DNA of the CDR3 is TGCGCCAGCAGCCAAGACGGCGGGAGAGGCGAGCAGTACTTC. Encoded protein: CASSQDGGRGEQYF.

The chain is built from TRBV28 and TRBJ1-2; D is perhaps TRBD1 (6 bases). V lost 5 bases and J 8 bases, leaving 21 bases between the germline ends. The CDR3 is made up of 15 amino acids. CDR1 MDHEN and CDR2 SYDVKM come from the germline V gene. CDR3 loop: CASSPTPTGSGGYTF. CDR3 DNA sequence: TGTGCCAGCAGTCCAACACCGACAGGTTCGGGGGGCTACACCTTC.

The V and J genes are TRBV2 and TRBJ1-4; D may be TRBD1 (5 bases). The CDR3 contains 16 residues. Germline assignment: CDR1 SNHLY and CDR2 FYNNEI. V was cut by 6 bases and J by 0 bases, with 14 bases left in between. The CDR3 coding sequence is TGTGCCAGCAGACGGGGGAGATCTGCAACTAATGAAAAACTGTTTTTT. Translated: CASRRGRSATNEKLFF.

The V and J genes are TRBV7-9 and TRBJ2-7; D is ambiguous. Germline lookup yields CDR1 SEHNR and CDR2 FQNEAQ (reference sequence). The V end was cut by 8 bases, the J end by 2 bases, with 13 bases between. This CDR3 has 13 residues. The CDR3 spells CASADSVTYEQYF. The CDR3, as DNA: TGTGCCAGCGCCGATTCAGTAACCTACGAGCAGTACTTC.

This chain uses TRBV30 with TRBJ1-3; 9 nucleotides line up with TRBD1. CDR1 is GTSNPN and CDR2 is SVGIG in the germline V gene (reference sequence). This CDR3 region has 14 residues. V gave up 1 base and J gave up 8 bases; unmatched junction bases: 6. The CDR3 nucleotides read TGTGCCTGGAGTGCTTGGGACAGGGACGACACCATATATTTT. Its translation is CAWSAWDRDDTIYF. Drawing the rest from reference TRBV30 and TRBJ1-3, the complete variable domain is SQTIHQWPATLVQPVGSPLSLECTVEGTSNPNLYWYRQAAGRGLQLLFYSVGIGQISSEVPQNLSASRPQDRQFILSSKKLLLSDSGFYLCAWSAWDRDDTIYFGEGSWLTVV.

The chain joins TRBV28 to TRBJ1-5, with TRBD1 matching 9 bases. CDR1 and CDR2 (germline): MDHEN, SYDVKM. V was pared by 6 bases and J by 7 bases, with 7 bases of the junction left unmatched. The CDR3 runs 14 residues. The CDR3 DNA sequence: TGTGCCAGCAGCGGGACAGGGTCTCGCCAGCCCCAGCATTTT. Encoded protein: CASSGTGSRQPQHF. Filled out from reference TRBV28 and TRBJ1-5, the complete variable domain reads DVKVTQSSRYLVKRTGEKVFLECVQDMDHENMFWYRQDPGLGLRLIYFSYDVKMKEKGDIPEGYSVSREKKERFSLILESASTNQTSMYLCASSGTGSRQPQHFGDGTRLSIL.

The chain combines TRBV6-2 or TRBV6-3 with TRBJ1-2, with TRBD1 matching over 8 bases. This CDR3 spans 16 amino acids. The junction had 11 bases not matched to a gene; V was cut back by 4 bases and J by 4 bases. Germline loops: CDR1 MNHEY, CDR2 SVGEGT. CDR3 nucleotides: TGTGCCAGCAGTTCTTCAGGGACAGGAGAGGGCTATGGCTACACCTTC. It specifies CASSSSGTGEGYGYTF.

This chain uses TRBV5-1 with TRBJ2-5; 8 nucleotides line up with TRBD2. The CDR3 has 15 residues. V dropped 0 bases and J dropped 0; count of bases not matched to a gene: 1. Germline CDR1 and CDR2: SGHRS and YFSETQ. CDR3 sequence reads: CASSLAGGDQETQYF. DNA for the CDR3: TGCGCCAGCAGCTTGGCGGGGGGGGACCAAGAGACCCAGTACTTC. Using reference TRBV5-1 and TRBJ2-5 for the parts outside the CDR3, the full variable domain is KAGVTQTPRYLIKTRGQQVTLSCSPISGHRSVSWYQQTPGQGLQFLFEYFSETQRNKGNFPGRFSGRQFSNSRSEMNVSTLELGDSALYLCASSLAGGDQETQYFGPGTRLLVL.

The chain has TRBV6-2 or TRBV6-3 and TRBJ2-3; TRBD2 agrees at 10 bases. Germline V CDR1 and CDR2: MNHEY, SVGEGT. V was pared by 4 bases and J by 4 bases, with 5 bases of the junction left unmatched. The CDR3 spans 15 residues. The CDR3 DNA sequence: TGTGCCAGCAGTTTTGGGCTAGCGGGAGCAGATACGCAGTATTTT. It yields the protein CASSFGLAGADTQYF.

The DNA for the CDR3 is TGTGCCAGCAGTTTGACTGACGGAACGAATTCACCCCTCCACTTT. Protein product: CASSLTDGTNSPLHF. The chain uses TRBV27 and TRBJ1-6; D remains ambiguous. V dropped 3 bases and J dropped 7 bases, with 13 bases sitting between them. The CDR3 is 15 residues long. Looked up from germline, CDR1 is MNHEY and CDR2 is SMNVEV (reference sequence).

The chain joins TRBV28 to TRBJ1-1; a weak D match, TRBD1 (5 bases). The CDR3 has 12 amino acids. Trimming removed 6 bases at V and 1 base at J, with 6 bases between. Germline assignment: CDR1 MDHEN and CDR2 SYDVKM. CDR3 loop: CASSTGNTEAFF. The CDR3 region has the DNA TGTGCCAGCAGCACAGGGAACACTGAAGCTTTCTTT.

The chain uses TRBV5-4 and TRBJ2-1; TRBD1 matches 9 bases. CDR3 length equals 15 residues. The ends lost 3 bases at V and 3 bases at J; junction bases unmatched: 4. Germline V CDR1 and CDR2: SGHNT, YYREEE (reference sequence). DNA of the CDR3: TGTGCCAGCAGCTGGGACAGGGCAGGCTACAATGAGCAGTTCTTC. It translates to CASSWDRAGYNEQFF.

V and J are TRBV18 and TRBJ1-1; 7 nucleotides agree with TRBD1. In germline, CDR1 is KGHSH, CDR2 LQKENI. The ends lost 3 bases at V and 0 bases at J; junction bases unmatched: 4. The CDR3 has 15 residues. In DNA form, the CDR3 reads TGTGCCAGCTCACCCAGGACAGGACTGAACACTGAAGCTTTCTTT. Residues: CASSPRTGLNTEAFF.